These 32 T cell receptor beta chains were all obtained from the same sample, sequenced in a study of shared clonotypes between healthy human individuals. Repertoires were generated with immunoSEQ multiplex PCR, while TCRdb's copy carries only in-frame clones and drops some. The sample lists some 790,000 clones, approximately 72% occurring once. Sequenced sample: memory CD4+ T cells sorted from blood. Stated subset: CD45RA-negative fraction. Receptors were obtained from a woman aged 25 to 39 in good health.

The chain carries TRBV16 and TRBJ1-4, with TRBD1 as a possible D gene (6 bases). The germline gives CDR1 KGHSY, CDR2 FQNENV. Trimming took 2 bases from V and 4 from J, leaving 8 bases between them. The CDR3 runs 14 residues. The CDR3 coding sequence is TGTGCCAGCAGCCAACACAGGGATAATGAAAAACTGTTTTTT. Translating it yields CASSQHRDNEKLFF.

The chain couples TRBV28 to TRBJ1-3; D ambiguous. Germline CDR1 and CDR2: MDHEN and SYDVKM. CDR3 length equals 15 residues. V lost 3 bases, J lost 7 bases, and 16 bases lay in between. The CDR3: CASSLRLPGGNTIYF. CDR3 sequence (DNA): TGTGCCAGCAGTTTGCGGCTCCCTGGAGGGAACACCATATATTTT.

V and J are TRBV29-1 and TRBJ2-5, with D possibly being TRBD1 (6 bases). The CDR3 spans 14 residues. The germline V and J ends were trimmed by 7 bases and 1 base, with 16 bases remaining between them. CDR1 is SQVTM, CDR2 ANQGSEA, per germline. As DNA, the CDR3 is TGCAGCGCCGGGACACCGAAGACCCAAGAGACCCAGTACTTC. The encoded protein is CSAGTPKTQETQYF.

This clone has just a few counts. The same CDR3 can be traced to other DNA sequences in this sample. V and J are TRBV18 and TRBJ1-1; maybe TRBD1 (5 bases). Per germline, CDR1 KGHSH and CDR2 LQKENI. Trimming shortened V by 6 bases and J by 2 bases, and 16 bases separated the two germline ends. The CDR3 runs to 15 residues. Here the CDR3 reads CASSPGLGENTEAFF. CDR3 DNA sequence: TGTGCCAGCTCCCCGGGGCTTGGGGAAAACACTGAAGCTTTCTTT.

The V call is TRBV14, the J call TRBJ2-1; 7 bases are shared with TRBD1. The V and J ends lost 3 bases and 4 bases, in that order; junction bases with no gene match: 9. The CDR3 length is 16 residues. Germline V gives CDR1 SGHDN, CDR2 FVKESK. The chain's CDR3 is CASSHRQGSIYNEQFF. The CDR3 bases are TGTGCCAGCAGCCACCGACAGGGAAGTATATACAATGAGCAGTTCTTC.

This clone was seen a single time. This sample includes further DNA sequences coding for the same CDR3. The J gene is TRBJ2-5, the V gene TRBV20-1; D unclear. The V end was cut by 6 bases, the J end by 5 bases, with 7 bases between. Germline V gene data show CDR1 as DFQATT and CDR2 as SNEGSKA (reference sequence). CDR3 length: 10 amino acids. CDR3 nucleotides: TGCAGTGCCCTGGGGGAGACCCAGTACTTC. Its translation: CSALGETQYF.

The chain employs TRBV5-1 and TRBJ1-2, with D unclear. The CDR3 spans 12 residues. V was clipped by 3 bases and J by 8 bases, with 11 bases between them. CDR1 SGHRS and CDR2 YFSETQ come from the germline V gene. CDR3 coding DNA: TGCGCCAGCAGCTCGACCGTTCGCGGCTACACCTTC. It yields the protein CASSSTVRGYTF.

In this sample, this clone turned up many times. The chain links TRBV7-6 to TRBJ2-5, with D possibly TRBD2 on 6 matching bases. The CDR3 loop spans 15 amino acids. Trimming removed 3 bases at V and 5 bases at J, with 16 bases between. The V gene's germline CDR1 is SGHVS and CDR2 FNYEAQ. CDR3 in amino acids: CASSLVGGLAETQYF. The CDR3 DNA reads TGTGCCAGCAGCTTGGTAGGAGGGTTGGCGGAGACCCAGTACTTC.

The chain combines TRBV5-4 with TRBJ2-2; possible D gene TRBD2, 5 bases. The CDR3 totals 16 residues. V was trimmed by 0 bases and J by 7 bases, leaving 16 bases between them. The germline V gene encodes CDR1 SGHNT and CDR2 YYREEE (reference sequence). The CDR3 DNA sequence: TGTGCCAGCAGCTTGGTCCCGGGAAATAAGGACGGGGAGCTGTTTTTT. Protein product: CASSLVPGNKDGELFF.

V is TRBV5-1 and J is TRBJ1-1, with 8 bases that match TRBD1. J lost 4 bases, V lost 5 bases, and 7 bases had no gene match. The CDR3 is made up of 14 amino acids. Germline CDR1 and CDR2: SGHRS and YFSETQ. The CDR3: CASSLKGQATEAFF. The CDR3 bases are TGCGCCAGCAGTCTGAAGGGACAGGCCACTGAAGCTTTCTTT. Supplemented by reference TRBV5-1 and TRBJ1-1, the full variable domain reads KAGVTQTPRYLIKTRGQQVTLSCSPISGHRSVSWYQQTPGQGLQFLFEYFSETQRNKGNFPGRFSGRQFSNSRSEMNVSTLELGDSALYLCASSLKGQATEAFFGQGTRLTVV.

This sequence joins TRBV18 and TRBJ1-2; 8 bases agree with TRBD1. The V gene's germline CDR1 is KGHSH and CDR2 LQKENI. Trimming removed 0 bases from V and 4 bases from J; junction bases left unmatched: 4. This CDR3 has 15 amino acids. The CDR3 nucleotides are TGTGCCAGCTCACCACCCGGGACAGGCTCCTATGGCTACACCTTC. This codes for CASSPPGTGSYGYTF.

A few counts support this clone. This sequence joins TRBV4-1 and TRBJ1-1, with D possibly being TRBD1 (5 bases). V was clipped by 7 bases and J by 4 bases, with 34 bases between them. Germline V lookup: CDR1 MGHRA, CDR2 YSYEKL. The CDR3 covers 20 residues. DNA for the CDR3: TGCGCCAGCACACCTGACCCCGAGGGGTTTGGTATTGGCGCCGCCACTGAAGCTTTCTTT. Translation gives CASTPDPEGFGIGAATEAFF.

The rearrangement joins TRBV19 to TRBJ2-1; maybe TRBD1 (6 bases). The CDR3 has 16 amino acids. The V end lost 6 bases, the J end lost 12 bases, and 27 bases lay between the germline ends. Germline-derived CDR1 and CDR2 are LNHDA and SQIVND (reference sequence). The CDR3 protein is CASRPGQGRWGTRQFF. The CDR3 DNA is TGTGCCAGTAGACCTGGTCAGGGGCGATGGGGAACAAGGCAGTTCTTC.

The V call is TRBV11-2, the J call TRBJ2-2; no definite D call. Germline values: CDR1 SGHAT, CDR2 FQNNGV. V was shortened by 3 bases and J by 7 bases, with 18 bases between the two germline ends. This CDR3 is built from 16 residues. CDR3: CASSFHLRPGVGELFF. Written as DNA, the CDR3 is TGTGCCAGCAGCTTCCATCTTCGGCCGGGCGTCGGGGAGCTGTTTTTT.

The rearrangement uses TRBV5-5 and TRBJ2-5; 7 nucleotides line up with TRBD2. CDR3 length equals 13 residues. V gave up 0 bases and J gave up 5 bases; unmatched junction bases: 1. Germline CDR1 reads SGHKS; CDR2 reads YYEKEE (reference sequence). The CDR3 DNA reads TGTGCCAGCAGCTTGGGGCGGGAGGAGACCCAGTACTTC. Translated, it gives CASSLGREETQYF.

The rearrangement joins TRBV7-9 to TRBJ2-1, with D possibly matching TRBD2 (6 bases). Trimming removed 1 base at V and 7 bases at J, with 11 bases between. The germline gives CDR1 SEHNR, CDR2 FQNEAQ (reference sequence). This CDR3 comprises 14 residues. CDR3 DNA: TGTGCCAGCAGCTTAGGCGGGGCCCGAAATGAGCAGTTCTTC. Residues: CASSLGGARNEQFF.

This clone was observed a handful of times. The chain recombines TRBV9 with TRBJ2-5; D may be TRBD1 or TRBD2 (5 bases each). V gave up 6 bases and J gave up 5 bases, with 20 bases separating them. CDR3 size: 15 residues. CDR1 is SGDLS and CDR2 is YYNGEE in the germline V gene. For the CDR3, the DNA is TGTGCCAGCAACAAGGATGGGGGTACGGGGGAGACCCAGTACTTC. Translation: CASNKDGGTGETQYF.

This clone was counted once. This chain connects TRBV7-2 to TRBJ2-7; 7 bases map to TRBD1. J was trimmed by 7 bases and V by 6 bases; bases with no gene match: 12. The V gene's germline CDR1 is SGHTA and CDR2 FQGNSA. There are 14 residues in the CDR3. The CDR3 coding sequence is TGTGCCAGCAGTTCACAGGGGTCCGAGGGGGAGCAGTACTTC. This codes for CASSSQGSEGEQYF.

J is TRBJ2-7 and V is TRBV4-1, with 10 positions matching TRBD1. Germline V gives CDR1 MGHRA, CDR2 YSYEKL. V lost 5 bases to trimming and J lost 0 bases; unmatched junction nucleotides: 4. This CDR3 is built from 15 residues. CDR3 in DNA: TGCGCCAGCAGCTTTGGACAGGGGGACTCCTACGAGCAGTACTTC. Its protein product is CASSFGQGDSYEQYF.

This clone was observed a few times. CDR3 nucleotide sequence: TGTGCCAGCAGCAAAGCGCGACGGAGCTATGGCTACACCTTC. Its protein is CASSKARRSYGYTF. The rearrangement joins TRBV21-1 to TRBJ1-2. TRBV21-1 is a pseudogene segment. The CDR3 is made up of 14 amino acids.

This chain links TRBV27 with TRBJ2-5; D may be TRBD1 (5 bases). CDR1 is MNHEY, CDR2 SMNVEV, per germline (reference sequence). This CDR3 has 16 residues. Trimming stripped 5 bases from V and 2 bases from J, with 18 bases between. The CDR3 nucleotides read TGTGCCAGCAGTCCCGGACACGGCCACTTTCAAGAGACCCAGTACTTC. As protein: CASSPGHGHFQETQYF.

The chain recombines TRBV5-1 with TRBJ2-1; the match to TRBD2 covers 10 bases. V lost 5 bases and J lost 6; bases outside the gene matches: 5. Germline V gene lookup returns CDR1 SGHRS and CDR2 YFSETQ. The CDR3 runs to 14 residues. The CDR3 here is CASRPLAGVNEQFF. The CDR3 nucleotides read TGCGCCAGCAGGCCCCTAGCGGGGGTCAATGAGCAGTTCTTC.

Points on this clone: This same CDR3 is encoded by further DNA sequences in the sample. This rearrangement joins TRBV2 to TRBJ2-2; 10 bases agree with TRBD2. Trimming removed 7 bases from V and 2 bases from J; junction bases left unmatched: 4. Germline V gives CDR1 SNHLY, CDR2 FYNNEI. The CDR3 has 15 amino acids. The CDR3 nucleotides are TGTGCCAGCAAGCGGACTAGCGGTAACACCGGGGAGCTGTTTTTT. Amino acids: CASKRTSGNTGELFF.

This clone has just one count. The chain couples TRBV7-2 to TRBJ1-4; 9 bases align to TRBD1. This CDR3 region has 17 residues. CDR1 and CDR2 from the germline V gene are SGHTA and FQGNSA. Trimming at V came to 5 bases and at J to 10 bases, leaving 17 bases not matched to a gene. The CDR3 region is CASSQGQGNFNEGKLFF. The CDR3 nucleotides are TGTGCCAGCAGCCAGGGACAGGGAAACTTTAATGAAGGAAAACTGTTTTTT.

The rearrangement joins TRBV23-1 to TRBJ2-3, with D perhaps given as TRBD1 or TRBD2 (5 bases each). TRBV23-1 is flagged as an ORF with uncertain function. With 7 bases removed from V and 4 bases from J, the gap between germline ends came to 18 bases. The CDR3 spans 15 residues. Here the CDR3 DNA reads TGCGCCAGCACAAAACACCGGGGCGGCCCAGATACGCAGTATTTT. As protein: CASTKHRGGPDTQYF.

The chain carries TRBV11-2 and TRBJ1-1; 7 bases match TRBD1. The V and J ends lost 3 bases and 8 bases, in that order; junction bases with no gene match: 9. Germline V gene data show CDR1 as SGHAT and CDR2 as FQNNGV. CDR3 length equals 14 residues. The CDR3 DNA follows: TGTGCCAGCAGCTTCCTGGACAGGTTCGGAGAAGCTTTCTTT. It codes for CASSFLDRFGEAFF.

The chain combines TRBV7-9 with TRBJ2-5, with TRBD2 as a possible D gene (6 bases). The V gene's germline CDR1 is SEHNR and CDR2 FQNEAQ (reference sequence). The CDR3 length is 13 residues. Deletions cut 11 bases from V and 5 bases from J, with 18 bases between. CDR3 bases: TGTGCCGCTTCCGGGAGAGCCAAGGAGACCCAGTACTTC. It yields the protein CAASGRAKETQYF.

In its sample, this clone was seen once. This sequence joins TRBV11-3 and TRBJ2-2; possible D gene TRBD1, 6 bases. V gave up 6 bases and J gave up 4 bases, with 15 bases separating them. The CDR3 totals 15 residues. CDR1 SGHNT and CDR2 YENEEA come from the germline V gene. Written as DNA, the CDR3 is TGTGCCAGCAGTCCCTCGACAGGCCGCACCGGGGAGCTGTTTTTT. It is translated as CASSPSTGRTGELFF. Looking up the rest from reference TRBV11-3 and TRBJ2-2 gives the full variable domain: EAGVVQSPRYKIIEKKQPVAFWCNPISGHNTLYWYLQNLGQGPELLIRYENEEAVDDSQLPKDRFSAERLKGVDSTLKIQPAELGDSAVYLCASSPSTGRTGELFFGEGSRLTVL.

This rearrangement joins TRBV5-1 to TRBJ2-4; 8 bases are a match to TRBD2. Per germline, CDR1 SGHRS and CDR2 YFSETQ. V lost 3 bases to trimming and J lost 3 bases; unmatched junction nucleotides: 11. This CDR3 has 17 amino acids. In DNA, the CDR3 is TGCGCCAGCAGCTGGGGACTAGTGACGTGGGTCAAAAACATTCAGTACTTC. Protein: CASSWGLVTWVKNIQYF.

The chain links TRBV29-1 to TRBJ2-5; 8 bases are a match to TRBD2. With the DNA end fitting TRBJ2-7 better, the J assignment may be wrong. The CDR3 has 13 amino acids. Germline CDR1 and CDR2: SQVTM and ANQGSEA. The CDR3 reads CSVGNAGGYEQYF. The CDR3 DNA reads as TGCAGCGTTGGGAACGCGGGAGGTTACGAGCAGTACTTC.

The genes are TRBV27 and TRBJ1-1, with D hard to call. V lost 5 bases to trimming and J lost 6 bases, with 13 bases between them. This CDR3 spans 13 amino acids. Germline CDR1 is MNHEY and CDR2 is SMNVEV (reference sequence). This CDR3 is CASSEDLAAEAFF. The CDR3 nucleotides are TGTGCCAGCAGTGAGGACTTAGCTGCTGAAGCTTTCTTT.

This clone was counted only a few times. The chain combines TRBV19 with TRBJ1-2, with unresolved D. Germline V CDR1 and CDR2: LNHDA, SQIVND (reference sequence). Trimming cost V 7 bases and J 0 bases, with 12 bases left between them. CDR3 length: 14 residues. DNA of the CDR3: TGTGCCAGTATAGAGTTGATAACTAACTATGGCTACACCTTC. Its translation: CASIELITNYGYTF.